Given below is one T cell receptor (beta chain) in context. Produced via immunoSEQ multiplex PCR; TCRdb's table is partial and in-frame only. The table shows 430,000 or so clones, with more than 80% occurring only once. This record comes from a study of Ad26.COV2.S vaccination and SARS-CoV-2 variants. The CDR3 consists of 13 residues. Germline values: CDR1 SNHLY, CDR2 FYNNEI. V was cut by 5 bases and J by 2 bases, with 9 bases left in between. Noted treatment: some 20 received Ad26.COV2.S at low or high dose, single or two shots; about five received placebo; per-sample allocation not given. Specimen acquisition occurred on day 63 following the initial vaccine or placebo injection. An Ad26 vector carrying the Wuhan-strain SARS-CoV-2 spike served as the vaccine.

The sequence came from a person between 18 and 60 years old who received the Ad26.COV2.S COVID-19 vaccine or a placebo. The rearrangement links TRBV2 to TRBJ1-1; no reliable D call. The sample consisted of peripheral blood, taken in a trial of Ad26.COV2.S vaccine versus placebo. CDR3 sequence (DNA): TGTGCCAGCAGTTCTCAGGAAAACACTGAAGCTTTCTTT. Translated: CASSSQENTEAFF.